This T cell receptor beta chain was sequenced in a study of response to subunit inactivated influenza vaccine. Study-level points and caveats: Few new T cells, the authors suggested, are recruited by each seasonal influenza vaccination.

TCRdb re-derived calls from the RT-PCR reads in MiXCR, one entry per CDR3 protein. The table has 530,000 or so distinct CDR3 sequences, 12% to 15% seen once. Only a few counts were recorded for this clonotype. Its antigen remains unidentified. There are 16 residues in the CDR3. The V end was cut by 0 bases, the J end by 3 bases, with 18 bases between. CDR1 is DFQATT, CDR2 SNEGSKA, per germline (reference sequence). This sequence originates from a middle-aged man who received an inactivated influenza vaccine. The material was PBMCs from blood, obtained about 11 days after vaccination. The chain uses TRBV20-1 and TRBJ2-7, with D perhaps being TRBD1 or TRBD2 (5 bases each). The CDR3 loop reads CSARDHGAQVYYEQYF. The CDR3 region has the DNA TGCAGTGCTAGAGACCACGGGGCGCAGGTCTACTACGAGCAGTACTTC.